The sequence of this T cell receptor (beta chain) was determined in a study of Graves' ophthalmopathy and Graves' hyperthyroidism. General study findings and limits: Most expanded clonotypes from thyroid (those above 0.001 frequency) were also found in blood. Discrimination between ophthalmopathy and stable hyperthyroidism by a 13-signature model showed 85% to 90% sensitivity and almost 83% specificity. The model reached 70.59% sensitivity and 72.22% specificity for predicting ophthalmopathy progression.

This clonotype was seen ten or more times. Its target is unknown. RNA transcripts yielded amplified TCR beta CDR3 regions. Amplification began with first-round RT-PCR using HTBI primers, then second-round multiplex PCR was performed. Via MiXCR, TCRdb re-called the multiplex PCR reads, giving one row per CDR3 protein. Found here are some 750,000 distinct CDR3 sequences, 40% of them singletons; the top ten hold 40% to 45%. Pregnant or lactating patients and those with other autoimmune diseases or uncontrolled infections were excluded. This CDR3 has 14 residues. Trimming cost V 4 bases and J 3 bases, with 13 bases left between them. Germline CDR1 is ENHRY and CDR2 is SYGVKD.

The gene calls are TRBV10-3 and TRBJ2-7; TRBD1 is a possible D gene (6 bases). Sequenced material: peripheral blood. The TCR originated in an adult man with Graves' ophthalmopathy. CDR3 nucleotide sequence: TGTGCCATCAGTGCGGACAGAGGAAACTACGAGCAGTACTTC. Translation gives CAISADRGNYEQYF.